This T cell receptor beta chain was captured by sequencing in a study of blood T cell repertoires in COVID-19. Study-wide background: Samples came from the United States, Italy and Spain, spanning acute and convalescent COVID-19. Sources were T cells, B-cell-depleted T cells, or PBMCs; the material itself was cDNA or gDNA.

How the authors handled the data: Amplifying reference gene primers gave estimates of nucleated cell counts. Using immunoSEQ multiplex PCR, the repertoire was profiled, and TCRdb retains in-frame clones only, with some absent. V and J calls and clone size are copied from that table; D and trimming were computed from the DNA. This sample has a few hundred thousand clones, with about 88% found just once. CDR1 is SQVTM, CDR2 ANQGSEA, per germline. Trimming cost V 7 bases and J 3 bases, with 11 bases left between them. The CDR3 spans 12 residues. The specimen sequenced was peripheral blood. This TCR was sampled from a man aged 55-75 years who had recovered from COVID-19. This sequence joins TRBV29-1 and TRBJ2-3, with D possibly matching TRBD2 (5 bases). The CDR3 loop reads CSAEEVTDTQYF. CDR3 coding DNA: TGCAGCGCCGAGGAGGTTACAGATACGCAGTATTTT.